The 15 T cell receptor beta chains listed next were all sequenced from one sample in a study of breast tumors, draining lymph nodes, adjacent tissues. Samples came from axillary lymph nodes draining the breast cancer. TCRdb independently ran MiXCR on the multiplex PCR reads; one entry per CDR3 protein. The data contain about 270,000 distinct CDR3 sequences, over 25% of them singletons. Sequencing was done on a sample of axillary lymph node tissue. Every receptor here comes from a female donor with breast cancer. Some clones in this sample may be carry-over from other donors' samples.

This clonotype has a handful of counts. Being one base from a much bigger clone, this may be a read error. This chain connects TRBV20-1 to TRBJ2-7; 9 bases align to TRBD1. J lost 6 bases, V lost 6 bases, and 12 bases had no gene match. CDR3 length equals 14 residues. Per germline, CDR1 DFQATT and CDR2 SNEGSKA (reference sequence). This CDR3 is CSARLDRGVSEQYF. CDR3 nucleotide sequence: TGCAGTGCGAGATTGGACAGGGGCGTTTCCGAGCAGTACTTC.

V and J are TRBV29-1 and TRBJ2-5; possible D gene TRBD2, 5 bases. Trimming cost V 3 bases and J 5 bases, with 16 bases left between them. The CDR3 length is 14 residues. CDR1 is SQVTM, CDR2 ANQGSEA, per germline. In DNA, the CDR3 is TGCAGCGTTGATGACGGGGTTGTGGTCGAGACCCAGTACTTC. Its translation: CSVDDGVVVETQYF.

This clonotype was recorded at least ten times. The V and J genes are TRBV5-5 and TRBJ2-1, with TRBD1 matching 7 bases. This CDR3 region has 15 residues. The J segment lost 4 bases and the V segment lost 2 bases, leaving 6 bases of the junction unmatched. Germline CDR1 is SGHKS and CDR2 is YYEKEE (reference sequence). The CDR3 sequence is CASSFDSGGYNEQFF. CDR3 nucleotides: TGTGCCAGCAGCTTCGATTCAGGGGGATACAATGAGCAGTTCTTC.

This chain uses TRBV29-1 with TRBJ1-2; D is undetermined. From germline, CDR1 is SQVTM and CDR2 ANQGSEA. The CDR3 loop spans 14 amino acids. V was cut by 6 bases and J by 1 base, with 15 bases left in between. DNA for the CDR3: TGCAGCGTCAAACCGGCAGTCATTAACTATGGCTACACCTTC. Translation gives CSVKPAVINYGYTF. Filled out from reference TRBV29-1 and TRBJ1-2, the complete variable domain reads SAVISQKPSRDICQRGTSLTIQCQVDSQVTMMFWYRQQPGQSLTLIATANQGSEATYESGFVIDKFPISRPNLTFSTLTVSNMSPEDSSIYLCSVKPAVINYGYTFGSGTRLTVV.

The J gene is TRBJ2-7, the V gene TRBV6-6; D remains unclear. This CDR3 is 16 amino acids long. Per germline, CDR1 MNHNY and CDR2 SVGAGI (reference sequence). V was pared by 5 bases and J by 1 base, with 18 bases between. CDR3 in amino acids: CASSHLPIDRSYEQYF. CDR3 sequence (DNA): TGTGCCAGCAGTCACCTCCCAATAGACCGGTCCTACGAGCAGTACTTC.

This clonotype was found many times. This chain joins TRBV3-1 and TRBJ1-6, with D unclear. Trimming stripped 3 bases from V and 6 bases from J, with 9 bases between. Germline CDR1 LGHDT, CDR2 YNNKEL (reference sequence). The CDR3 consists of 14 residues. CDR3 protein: CASSHDWGNSPLHF. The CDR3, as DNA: TGTGCCAGCAGCCATGACTGGGGTAATTCACCCCTCCACTTT.

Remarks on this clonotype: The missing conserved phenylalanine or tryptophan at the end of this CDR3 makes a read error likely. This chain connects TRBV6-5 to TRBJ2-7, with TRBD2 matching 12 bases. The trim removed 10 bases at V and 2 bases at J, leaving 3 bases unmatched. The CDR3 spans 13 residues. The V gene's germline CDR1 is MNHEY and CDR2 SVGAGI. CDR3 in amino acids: CATLAGGTYEQYL. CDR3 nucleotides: TGTGCCACACTAGCGGGAGGAACCTACGAGCAGTACCTC.

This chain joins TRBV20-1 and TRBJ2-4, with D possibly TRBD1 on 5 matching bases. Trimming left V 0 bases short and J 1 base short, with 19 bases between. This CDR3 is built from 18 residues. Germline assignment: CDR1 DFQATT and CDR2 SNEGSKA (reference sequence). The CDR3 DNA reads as TGCAGTGCTAGAGATCCCACAGGCTCTCCCTTTGCCAAAAACATTCAGTACTTC. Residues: CSARDPTGSPFAKNIQYF.

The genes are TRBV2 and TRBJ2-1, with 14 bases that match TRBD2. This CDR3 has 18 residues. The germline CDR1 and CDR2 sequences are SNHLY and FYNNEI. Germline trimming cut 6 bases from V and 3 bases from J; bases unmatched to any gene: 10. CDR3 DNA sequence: TGTGCCAGCAGCCCGGGACTAGCGGGAGTCGCCCTCTACAATGAGCAGTTCTTC. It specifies CASSPGLAGVALYNEQFF.

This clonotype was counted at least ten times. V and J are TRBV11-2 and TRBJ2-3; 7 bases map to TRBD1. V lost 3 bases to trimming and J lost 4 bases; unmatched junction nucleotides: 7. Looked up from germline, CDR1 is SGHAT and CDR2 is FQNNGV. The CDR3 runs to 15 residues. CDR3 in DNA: TGTGCCAGCAGCTTCGCCGGACAGGCTTCAGATACGCAGTATTTT. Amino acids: CASSFAGQASDTQYF. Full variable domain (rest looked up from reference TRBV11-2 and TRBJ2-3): EAGVAQSPRYKIIEKRQSVAFWCNPISGHATLYWYQQILGQGPKLLIQFQNNGVVDDSQLPKDRFSAERLKGVDSTLKIQPAKLEDSAVYLCASSFAGQASDTQYFGPGTRLTVL.

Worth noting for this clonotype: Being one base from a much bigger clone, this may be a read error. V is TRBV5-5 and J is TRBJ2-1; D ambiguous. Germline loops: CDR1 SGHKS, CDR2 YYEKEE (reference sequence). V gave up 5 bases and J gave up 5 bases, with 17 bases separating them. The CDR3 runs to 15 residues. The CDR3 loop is CASSWSLALDNEQFF. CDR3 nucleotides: TGTGCCAGCAGTTGGAGCTTGGCCCTCGACAATGAGCAGTTCTTC.

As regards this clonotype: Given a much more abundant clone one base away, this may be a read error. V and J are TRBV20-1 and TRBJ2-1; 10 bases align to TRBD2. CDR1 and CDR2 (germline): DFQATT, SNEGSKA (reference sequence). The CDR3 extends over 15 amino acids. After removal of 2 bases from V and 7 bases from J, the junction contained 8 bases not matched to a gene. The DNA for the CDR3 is TGCAGTGCTAGATCGGCTAGCGGGAGTGCTAATGAGCAGTTCTTC. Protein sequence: CSARSASGSANEQFF.

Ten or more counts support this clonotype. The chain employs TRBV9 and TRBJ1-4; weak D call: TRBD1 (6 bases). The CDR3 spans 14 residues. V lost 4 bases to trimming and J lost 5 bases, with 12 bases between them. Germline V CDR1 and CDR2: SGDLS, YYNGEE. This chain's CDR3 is CASSTDRKNEKLFF. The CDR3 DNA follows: TGTGCCAGCAGCACCGACAGGAAAAATGAAAAACTGTTTTTT.

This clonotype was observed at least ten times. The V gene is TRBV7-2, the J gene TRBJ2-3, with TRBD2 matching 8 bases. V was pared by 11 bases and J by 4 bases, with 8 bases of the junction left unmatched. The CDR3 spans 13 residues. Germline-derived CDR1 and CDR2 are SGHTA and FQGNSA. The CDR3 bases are TGTGCCGCTCCGGGAGGGCCTGCAGATACGCAGTATTTT. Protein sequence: CAAPGGPADTQYF. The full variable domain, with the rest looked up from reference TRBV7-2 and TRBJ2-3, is GAGVSQSPSNKVTEKGKDVELRCDPISGHTALYWYRQSLGQGLEFLIYFQGNSAPDKSGLPSDRFSAERTGGSVSTLTIQRTQQEDSAVYLCAAPGGPADTQYFGPGTRLTVL.

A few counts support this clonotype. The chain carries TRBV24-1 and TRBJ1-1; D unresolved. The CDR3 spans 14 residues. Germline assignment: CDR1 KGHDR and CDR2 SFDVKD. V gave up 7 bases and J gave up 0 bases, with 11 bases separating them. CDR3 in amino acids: CATSGGRLNTEAFF. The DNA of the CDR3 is TGTGCCACCAGCGGTGGGCGGTTGAACACTGAAGCTTTCTTT.